These 24 T cell receptor beta chains were all obtained from the same sample, sequenced in a study of blood T cell repertoires in COVID-19. The method was immunoSEQ multiplex PCR; TCRdb's version includes in-frame clones alone and lacks a portion of them. In the table there are approximately 170,000 clones, approximately 80% of which are singletons. The sequenced sample was PBMCs or T cells enriched from blood (not recorded which). The receptors derive from a man aged 45-60 years who had recovered from COVID-19.

The gene calls are TRBV29-1 and TRBJ2-2; TRBD1 might be the D (5 bases). V gave up 6 bases and J gave up 3 bases, with 17 bases separating them. The germline V gene encodes CDR1 SQVTM and CDR2 ANQGSEA. The CDR3 has 15 amino acids. This CDR3 is CSVVDQGYYTGELFF. CDR3 sequence (DNA): TGCAGCGTAGTCGACCAGGGCTACTACACCGGGGAGCTGTTTTTT.

The chain links TRBV15 to TRBJ1-5; perhaps TRBD1 as D (5 bases). CDR3 length equals 17 residues. V lost 1 base and J lost 6, with 19 bases in between. CDR1 and CDR2 from the germline V gene are LNHNV and YYDKDF (reference sequence). CDR3 amino acids: CATSRAPGAGMGQPQHF. CDR3 DNA sequence: TGTGCCACCAGCAGAGCTCCTGGGGCAGGGATGGGTCAGCCCCAGCATTTT. The full variable domain, in which reference TRBV15 and TRBJ1-5 provide the parts outside the CDR3, is DAMVIQNPRYQVTQFGKPVTLSCSQTLNHNVMYWYQQKSSQAPKLLFHYYDKDFNNEADTPDNFQSRRPNTSFCFLDIRSPGLGDTAMYLCATSRAPGAGMGQPQHFGDGTRLSIL.

This chain links TRBV3-1 (or the pseudogene TRBV3-2) with TRBJ2-7; 9 positions match TRBD1. From germline, CDR1 is LGHDT and CDR2 YNNKEL (reference sequence). There are 13 residues in the CDR3. Losses at the gene ends were 2 bases for V and 6 bases for J; bases not matched to a gene: 2. CDR3 in DNA: TGTGCCAGCAGCCAAAACAGGGGGCCCGAGCAGTACTTC. Residues: CASSQNRGPEQYF.

The chain combines TRBV10-3 with TRBJ2-7, with TRBD1 identical over 7 bases. The CDR3 covers 14 residues. V shed 6 bases, J shed 3 bases, and the junction held 8 bases outside the gene matches. The germline V gene has CDR1 ENHRY and CDR2 SYGVKD. In DNA form, the CDR3 reads TGTGCCATCAGGCCTGACAGGGTAATCTACGAGCAGTACTTC. Translating it yields CAIRPDRVIYEQYF.

The chain recombines TRBV10-2 with TRBJ1-4; D ambiguous. V was clipped by 6 bases and J by 0 bases, with 8 bases between them. Germline-derived CDR1 and CDR2 are WSHSY and SAAADI. The CDR3 is 14 amino acids. Written as DNA, the CDR3 is TGCGCCAGCAGCGTACTTGCAACTAATGAAAAACTGTTTTTT. Translating gives CASSVLATNEKLFF.

The chain recombines TRBV7-2 with TRBJ2-7; the D is unclear. The V end was cut by 1 base, the J end by 4 bases, with 11 bases between. The CDR3 length is 14 residues. Germline CDR1 reads SGHTA; CDR2 reads FQGNSA. CDR3 sequence (DNA): TGTGCCAGCAGCTTAGGTCCGGTAGTTTACGAGCAGTACTTC. Translating gives CASSLGPVVYEQYF. The complete variable domain, with remaining parts taken from reference TRBV7-2 and TRBJ2-7, reads GAGVSQSPSNKVTEKGKDVELRCDPISGHTALYWYRQSLGQGLEFLIYFQGNSAPDKSGLPSDRFSAERTGGSVSTLTIQRTQQEDSAVYLCASSLGPVVYEQYFGPGTRLTVT.

This clone was detected only once. The rearrangement uses TRBV7-9 and TRBJ2-7, with no clear D. Per the germline V gene, CDR1 is SEHNR and CDR2 is FQNEAQ (reference sequence). CDR3 length: 13 residues. The V and J ends lost 1 base and 3 bases respectively, with 7 bases between them. CDR3 nucleotide sequence: TGTGCCAGCAGCTTAGGTAGAGTCTACGAGCAGTACTTC. As protein: CASSLGRVYEQYF. The full variable domain, completed using reference TRBV7-9 and TRBJ2-7, is DTGVSQNPRHKITKRGQNVTFRCDPISEHNRLYWYRQTLGQGPEFLTYFQNEAQLEKSRLLSDRFSAERPKGSFSTLEIQRTEQGDSAMYLCASSLGRVYEQYFGPGTRLTVT.

In DNA, the CDR3 is TGTGCCAGCAGCCCAACGGGGACTGAAGCTTTCTTT. It is translated as CASSPTGTEAFF. The chain joins TRBV7-8 to TRBJ1-1, with D unresolved. Trimming left V 5 bases short and J 5 bases short, with 9 bases between. In germline, CDR1 is SGHVS, CDR2 FQNEAQ. The CDR3 runs to 12 residues.

The chain links TRBV11-2 to TRBJ2-2; D unclear. Germline values: CDR1 SGHAT, CDR2 FQNNGV. The CDR3 totals 14 residues. Trimming removed 5 bases at V and 6 bases at J, with 13 bases between. CDR3 coding DNA: TGTGCCAGCAGCCCCATACAAAGTCCCGGGGAGCTGTTTTTT. Its protein product is CASSPIQSPGELFF.

This clone was observed a few times. Sequence at one end of the junction differs from germline and may be a read error. The gene calls are TRBV13 and TRBJ1-1; no firm D call. CDR3 length: 16 residues. Germline loops: CDR1 PRHDT, CDR2 FYEKMQ (reference sequence). Here the CDR3 reads CASSSNDQALNAEAFF. The DNA for the CDR3 is TGTGCCAGCAGCTCAAATGATCAGGCGTTGAACGCTGAAGCTTTCTTT.

The V gene is TRBV30, the J gene TRBJ1-1; D gene uncertain. V lost 2 bases and J lost 7, with 14 bases in between. CDR3 length: 13 amino acids. CDR1 is GTSNPN and CDR2 is SVGIG in the germline V gene (reference sequence). The CDR3 DNA follows: TGTGCCTGGAGTTTTGATTACGGTGGTGAAGCTTTCTTT. Translated: CAWSFDYGGEAFF.

This sequence joins TRBV5-6 and TRBJ2-2, with 7 positions matching TRBD2. Trimming at V came to 6 bases and at J to 2 bases, leaving 10 bases not matched to a gene. The CDR3 loop spans 16 amino acids. From germline, CDR1 is SGHDT and CDR2 YYEEEE. CDR3 in amino acids: CASTGRGRGNTGELFF. CDR3 DNA: TGTGCCAGCACCGGTCGGGGGAGGGGTAACACCGGGGAGCTGTTTTTT.

The rearrangement uses TRBV7-8 and TRBJ1-3, with D perhaps TRBD1 (6 bases). CDR1 and CDR2 (germline): SGHVS, FQNEAQ. The CDR3 spans 15 residues. The germline V and J ends were trimmed by 1 base and 0 bases, with 7 bases remaining between them. CDR3 sequence: CASSLGTDSGNTIYF. Here the CDR3 DNA reads TGTGCCAGCAGCTTAGGGACAGACTCTGGAAACACCATATATTTT. Variable domain in full (rest from reference TRBV7-8 and TRBJ1-3): GAGVSQSPRYKVAKRGQDVALRCDPISGHVSLFWYQQALGQGPEFLTYFQNEAQLDKSGLPSDRFFAERPEGSVSTLKIQRTQQEDSAVYLCASSLGTDSGNTIYFGEGSWLTVV.

For this clone: The junction does not match germline at one end; this may be a read error. The CDR3 DNA reads as TGTGCCAGCAGCCGGGTAAGGGCGGGGGAGCTGTACTTC. This sequence encodes CASSRVRAGELYF. This chain joins TRBV3-1 (or the pseudogene TRBV3-2) and TRBJ2-7, with TRBD2 matching 7 bases. The CDR3 length is 13 residues. Germline CDR1 is LGHDT and CDR2 is YNNKEL (reference sequence).

The table lists this clone with a few counts. This chain joins TRBV7-3 and TRBJ2-3, with D unresolved. V was cut by 0 bases and J by 2 bases, with 3 bases left in between. Looked up from germline, CDR1 is SGHTA and CDR2 is FQGTGA. The length of the CDR3 is 13 residues. The CDR3 loop is CASSLTITDTQYF. As DNA, the CDR3 is TGTGCCAGCAGCTTAACCATCACAGATACGCAGTATTTT.

Only one count was recorded for this clone. CDR3 region: CASSFGGWNTEAFF. The CDR3, as DNA: TGTGCCAGTAGTTTCGGCGGGTGGAACACTGAAGCTTTCTTT. The genes are TRBV19 and TRBJ1-1; D remains ambiguous. V lost 5 bases and J lost 1, with 11 bases in between. Germline loops: CDR1 LNHDA, CDR2 SQIVND (reference sequence). CDR3 length: 14 residues.

This rearrangement joins TRBV4-2 to TRBJ1-6, with 7 bases matching TRBD1. V lost 1 base to trimming and J lost 8 bases; unmatched junction nucleotides: 5. The CDR3 length is 15 residues. Germline-derived CDR1 and CDR2 are LGHNA and YNFKEQ. CDR3 in DNA: TGTGCCAGCAGCCAAGCACAGGGGCCGTATTCACCCCTCCACTTT. It codes for CASSQAQGPYSPLHF.

This chain uses TRBV7-8 with TRBJ2-5; tentatively, D is TRBD1 (6 bases). CDR1 is SGHVS and CDR2 is FQNEAQ in the germline V gene. This CDR3 is 17 amino acids long. V was trimmed by 2 bases and J by 1 base, leaving 17 bases between them. CDR3 sequence (DNA): TGTGCCAGCAGCTTATTGGGTGCGACGGACAGCCAAGAGACCCAGTACTTC. It yields the protein CASSLLGATDSQETQYF.

This clone was picked up a small number of times. This sequence joins TRBV6-5 and TRBJ2-4, with D unclear. With 6 bases removed from V and 9 bases from J, the gap between germline ends came to 18 bases. The V gene's germline CDR1 is MNHEY and CDR2 SVGAGI. The CDR3 runs to 14 residues. Written as DNA, the CDR3 is TGTGCCAGCAGCCCGTCCCTTAACGGAGTCATTCAGTACTTC. Encoded protein: CASSPSLNGVIQYF.

The V gene is TRBV6-5, the J gene TRBJ1-2, with TRBD1 matching over 7 bases. Trimming at V came to 7 bases and at J to 3 bases, leaving 5 bases not matched to a gene. Looked up from germline, CDR1 is MNHEY and CDR2 is SVGAGI. This CDR3 is 13 amino acids long. CDR3 sequence (DNA): TGTGCCAGCAATCATCAGGGGGACTATGGCTACACCTTC. Translating gives CASNHQGDYGYTF.

The chain couples TRBV12-5 to TRBJ1-1, with TRBD1 identical over 10 bases. Germline loops: CDR1 LGHNT, CDR2 FRNRAP. The length of the CDR3 is 15 residues. Trimming at V came to 2 bases and at J to 10 bases, leaving 10 bases not matched to a gene. The CDR3: CASGLPSGQGITAFF. The CDR3 DNA reads as TGTGCTAGTGGTTTGCCCTCGGGACAGGGGATCACAGCTTTCTTT.

The chain is built from TRBV9 and TRBJ2-7; D uncertain. The V end was cut by 0 bases, the J end by 0 bases, with 7 bases between. The germline V gene has CDR1 SGDLS and CDR2 YYNGEE. The CDR3 is 14 residues long. CDR3 nucleotide sequence: TGTGCCAGCAGCGTAGACCCACACTCCTACGAGCAGTACTTC. Its protein product is CASSVDPHSYEQYF.

V is TRBV19 and J is TRBJ2-2; D is perhaps TRBD2 (6 bases). Germline V gene data show CDR1 as LNHDA and CDR2 as SQIVND (reference sequence). The CDR3 totals 16 residues. Trimming shortened V by 4 bases and J by 0 bases, and 12 bases separated the two germline ends. The CDR3 DNA is TGTGCCAGTAGTAATAGCGGCCCTCCGAACACCGGGGAGCTGTTTTTT. As protein: CASSNSGPPNTGELFF.

The chain employs TRBV20-1 and TRBJ1-6; D remains ambiguous. CDR3 size: 8 residues. The V and J ends lost 6 bases and 13 bases respectively, with 4 bases between them. The germline V gene has CDR1 DFQATT and CDR2 SNEGSKA (reference sequence). The CDR3 sequence is CSAGPLHF. For the CDR3, the DNA is TGCAGTGCGGGCCCCCTCCACTTT.